This T cell receptor beta chain emerged from a study of T cells in Graves' hyperthyroidism and ophthalmopathy. Findings and caveats of the study: Median prediction lead before ophthalmopathy onset was 6.5 to 7 months with the model. Stable hyperthyroidism and ophthalmopathy were separated using 13 V-J signatures.

Stability of Graves' hyperthyroidism was defined as absent ophthalmopathy progression within 18 months. This clonotype was seen at least ten times. Its matching antigen is unknown. The CDR3 extends over 16 amino acids. Trimming took 4 bases from V and 5 from J; bases not matched to a gene: 10. CDR1 LGHDT and CDR2 YNNKEL come from the germline V gene (reference sequence). Amplification targeted TCR beta CDR3 regions from RNA transcripts. With the HTBI primer set, the TCR CDR3 went through a first round of RT-PCR. MiXCR, applied by TCRdb to the multiplex PCR reads, yields one record per CDR3 protein. The sample consists of roughly 570,000 distinct CDR3 sequences, 15% to 18% of them appearing once.

Specimen: blood. The rearrangement uses TRBV3-1 and TRBJ2-5; TRBD1 agrees at 10 bases. This TCR was recovered from a woman aged 30 to 39 with Graves' hyperthyroidism. For the CDR3, the DNA is TGTGCCAGCAGCCGACGACCGGGACAGGGGTGGGAGACCCAGTACTTC. Translated: CASSRRPGQGWETQYF.